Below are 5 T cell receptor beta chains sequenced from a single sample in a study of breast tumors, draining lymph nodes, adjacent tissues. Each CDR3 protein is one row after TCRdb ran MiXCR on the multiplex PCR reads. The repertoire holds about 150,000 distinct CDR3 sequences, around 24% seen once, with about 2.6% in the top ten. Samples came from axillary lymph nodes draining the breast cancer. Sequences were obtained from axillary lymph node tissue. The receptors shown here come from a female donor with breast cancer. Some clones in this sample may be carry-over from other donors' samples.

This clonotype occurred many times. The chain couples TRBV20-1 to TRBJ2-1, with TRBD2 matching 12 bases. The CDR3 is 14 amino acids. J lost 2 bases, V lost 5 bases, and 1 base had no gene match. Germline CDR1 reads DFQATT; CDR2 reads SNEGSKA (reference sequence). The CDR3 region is CSAGLAGTYNEQFF. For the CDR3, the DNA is TGCAGTGCTGGACTAGCGGGAACCTACAATGAGCAGTTCTTC.

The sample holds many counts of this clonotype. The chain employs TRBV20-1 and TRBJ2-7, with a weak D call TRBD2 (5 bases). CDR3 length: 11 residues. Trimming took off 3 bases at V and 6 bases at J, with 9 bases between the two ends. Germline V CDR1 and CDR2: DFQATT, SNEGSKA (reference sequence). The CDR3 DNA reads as TGCAGTGCTAGGGTAGGGAGCGAGCAGTACTTC. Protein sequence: CSARVGSEQYF.

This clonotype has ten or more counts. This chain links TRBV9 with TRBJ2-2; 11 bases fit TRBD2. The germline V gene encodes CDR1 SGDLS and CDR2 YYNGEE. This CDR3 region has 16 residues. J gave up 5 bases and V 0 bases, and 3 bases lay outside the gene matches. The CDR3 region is CASSVGLAGGTGELFF. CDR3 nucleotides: TGTGCCAGCAGCGTAGGCCTAGCGGGAGGAACCGGGGAGCTGTTTTTT.

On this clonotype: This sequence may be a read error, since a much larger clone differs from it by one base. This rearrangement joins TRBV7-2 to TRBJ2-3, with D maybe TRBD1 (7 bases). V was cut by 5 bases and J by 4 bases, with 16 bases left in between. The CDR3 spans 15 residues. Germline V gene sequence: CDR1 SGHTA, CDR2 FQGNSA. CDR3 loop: CASSPAGGIADTQYF. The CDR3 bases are TGTGCCAGCAGCCCGGCAGGGGGGATCGCAGATACGCAGTATTTT. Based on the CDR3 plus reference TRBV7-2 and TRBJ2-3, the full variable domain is GAGVSQSPSNKVTEKGKDVELRCDPISGHTALYWYRQSLGQGLEFLIYFQGNSAPDKSGLPSDRFSAERTGGSVSTLTIQRTQQEDSAVYLCASSPAGGIADTQYFGPGTRLTVL.

This chain's CDR3 is CASSPVTSGGETQYF. The CDR3 DNA reads as TGTGCCAGCTCACCAGTTACTAGCGGCGGAGAGACCCAGTACTTC. The V gene is TRBV18, the J gene TRBJ2-5; TRBD2 agrees at 8 bases. CDR3 length equals 15 residues. V shed 2 bases and J 4 bases; nucleotides not matched to a gene: 6. Germline CDR1 is KGHSH and CDR2 is LQKENI.